The T cell receptor beta chain described here comes from a study of blood T cell repertoires in COVID-19. Whole-study context: From the United States, Italy and Spain came samples of acute and convalescent COVID-19. Sources were T cells, B-cell-depleted T cells, or PBMCs; the material itself was cDNA or gDNA.

V lost 0 bases and J lost 6, with 6 bases in between. The germline CDR1 and CDR2 sequences are LGHDT and YNNKEL (reference sequence). The CDR3 extends over 13 amino acids. The Seattle patients joined while their infection was active and were tracked longitudinally afterward. In the study's own analysis: Reference gene primer amplification gave nucleated cell count estimates. TCRdb keeps only in-frame clones here, not all; method: immunoSEQ multiplex PCR. V, J and clone size are those of that table, while D and trimming were read from the DNA. Seen here are over 90,000 clones, roughly 79% observed once, and the top ten hold 4% to 6%.

Sequencing used peripheral blood. This sequence was found in an elderly man with COVID-19, enrolled during active disease. The chain joins TRBV3-1 (or the pseudogene TRBV3-2) to TRBJ2-4; tentative D call: TRBD2 (5 bases). The CDR3 region has the DNA TGTGCCAGCAGCCAAGATCGGGGAAACATTCAGTACTTC. This gives the protein CASSQDRGNIQYF.